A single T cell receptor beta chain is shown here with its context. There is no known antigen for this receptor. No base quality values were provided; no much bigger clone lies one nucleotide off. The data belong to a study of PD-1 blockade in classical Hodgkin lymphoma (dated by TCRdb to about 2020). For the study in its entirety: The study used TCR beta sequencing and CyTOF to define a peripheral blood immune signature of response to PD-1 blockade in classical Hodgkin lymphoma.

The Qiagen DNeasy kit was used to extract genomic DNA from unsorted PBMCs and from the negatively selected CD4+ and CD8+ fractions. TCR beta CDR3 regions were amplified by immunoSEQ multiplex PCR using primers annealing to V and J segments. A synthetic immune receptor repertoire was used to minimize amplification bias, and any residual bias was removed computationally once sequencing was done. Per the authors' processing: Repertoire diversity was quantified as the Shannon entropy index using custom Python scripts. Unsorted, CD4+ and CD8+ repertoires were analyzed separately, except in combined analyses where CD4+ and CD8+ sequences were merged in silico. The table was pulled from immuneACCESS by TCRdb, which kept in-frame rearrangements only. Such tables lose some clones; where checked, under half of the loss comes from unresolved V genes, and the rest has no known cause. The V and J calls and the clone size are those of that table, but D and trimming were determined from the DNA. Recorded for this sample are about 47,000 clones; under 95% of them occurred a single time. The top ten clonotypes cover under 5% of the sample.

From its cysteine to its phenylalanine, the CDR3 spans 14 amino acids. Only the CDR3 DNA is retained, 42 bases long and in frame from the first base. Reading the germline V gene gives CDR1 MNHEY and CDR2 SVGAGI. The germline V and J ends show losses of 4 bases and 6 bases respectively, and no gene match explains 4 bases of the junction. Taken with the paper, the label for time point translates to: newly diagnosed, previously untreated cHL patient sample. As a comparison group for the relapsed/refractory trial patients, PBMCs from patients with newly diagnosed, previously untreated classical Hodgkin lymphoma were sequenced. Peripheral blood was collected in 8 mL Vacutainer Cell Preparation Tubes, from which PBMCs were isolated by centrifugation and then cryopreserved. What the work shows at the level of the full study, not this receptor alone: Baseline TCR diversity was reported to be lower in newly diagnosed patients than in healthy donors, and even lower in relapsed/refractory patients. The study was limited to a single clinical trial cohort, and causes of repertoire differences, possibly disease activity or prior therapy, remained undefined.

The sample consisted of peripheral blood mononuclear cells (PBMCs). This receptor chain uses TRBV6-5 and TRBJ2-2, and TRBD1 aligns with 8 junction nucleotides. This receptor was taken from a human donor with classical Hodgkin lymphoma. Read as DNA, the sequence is TGTGCCAGCAGTTCCAGGGGGCACGCCGGGGAGCTGTTTTTT. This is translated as CASSSRGHAGELFF.